This TCR beta chain was documented in a study of T cells in Graves' hyperthyroidism and ophthalmopathy. Whole-study context: Peripheral blood was acquired at first diagnosis, ahead of any therapy whatsoever. Study findings and constraints: Stable hyperthyroidism was told apart from ophthalmopathy by a model built on 13 V-J features.

Amplified TCR beta CDR3 regions derived from RNA transcripts. The TCR CDR3 first-round RT-PCR relied on the HTBI primer set. MiXCR, run by TCRdb on the multiplex PCR reads, gives a single entry per CDR3 protein. There are around 520,000 distinct CDR3 sequences in the sample; roughly an eighth occur only once, and 15% to 20% lies in the top ten. Graves' hyperthyroidism was deemed stable given no ophthalmopathy progression within 18 months. Hyperthyroidism was newly diagnosed in patients aged 18 to 65 (duration under 2 months). This clonotype was detected ten times or more. Its target is unknown. This receptor was identified in a woman younger than 35 with Graves' hyperthyroidism. Sequencing input: blood.

The CDR3 DNA follows: TGTGCCAGCAGCGGACCAAGTTGGGTGACAGGGGCCATAGCCAAAAACATTCAGTACTTC. Translated, it gives CASSGPSWVTGAIAKNIQYF. This rearrangement joins TRBV7-2 to TRBJ2-4, with TRBD1 matching over 8 bases. Germline V gene sequence: CDR1 SGHTA, CDR2 FQGNSA. The CDR3 contains 20 residues. With V trimmed by 5 bases and J by 0 bases, 18 bases remained unmatched.